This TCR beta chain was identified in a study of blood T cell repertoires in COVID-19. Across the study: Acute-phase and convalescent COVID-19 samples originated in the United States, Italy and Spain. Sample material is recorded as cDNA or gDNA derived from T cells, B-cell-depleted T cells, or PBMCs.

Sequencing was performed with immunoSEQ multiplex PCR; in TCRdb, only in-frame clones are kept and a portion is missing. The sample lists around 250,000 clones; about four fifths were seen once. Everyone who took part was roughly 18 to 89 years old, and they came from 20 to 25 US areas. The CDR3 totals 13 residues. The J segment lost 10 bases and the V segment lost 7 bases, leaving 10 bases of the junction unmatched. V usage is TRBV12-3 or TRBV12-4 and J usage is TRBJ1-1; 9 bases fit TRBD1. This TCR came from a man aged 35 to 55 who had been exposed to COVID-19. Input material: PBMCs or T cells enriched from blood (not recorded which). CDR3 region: CASTKQGALRAFF. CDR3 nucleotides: TGTGCCAGCACCAAACAGGGGGCATTGAGAGCTTTCTTT.